Listed below are T cell receptor beta chains from one sample, sequenced in a study of blood T cell repertoires in COVID-19. Sequencing was performed with immunoSEQ multiplex PCR; in TCRdb, only in-frame clones are kept and a portion is missing. The sample has roughly 45,000 clones; roughly 76% are singletons. The sequencing input was peripheral blood. The receptors derive from a woman aged 70-85 years with acute or convalescent COVID-19. CDR3s include the opening cysteine and the closing phenylalanine or tryptophan. The D gene is left open where the match is weak. For some rows the clone size is stated as once, few or many, or as a class when expanded; others skip it.

CDR3nt | CDR3aa | len | j_gene | d_gene | v_gene | abundance
TGTGCCAGTAGTCCTAAGACAGGAGGTGACTATGGCTACACCTTC | CASSPKTGGDYGYTF | 15 | TRBJ1-2 | - | TRBV19 | -
TGTGCCAGCAGCTTAGGGGGGCCCCTCTACGAGCAGTACTTC | CASSLGGPLYEQYF | 14 | TRBJ2-7 | - | TRBV7-2 | -
TGTGCCAGCGGTTCAACTGGAAACACCATATATTTT | CASGSTGNTIYF | 12 | TRBJ1-3 | - | TRBV6-2/TRBV6-3 | -
TGTGCCAGCAGCTTCCCCGGGACAGGGCGTTACGAGCAGTACTTC | CASSFPGTGRYEQYF | 15 | TRBJ2-7 | - | TRBV12-1 | -
TGTGCCAGCAGCGCTGCAGGGGGAGGAAACACCATATATTTT | CASSAAGGGNTIYF | 14 | TRBJ1-3 | TRBD1 | TRBV9 | -
TGTGCCAGCACGGAGGCACCGGGCAACCAGCCCCAGCATTTT | CASTEAPGNQPQHF | 14 | TRBJ1-5 | - | TRBV28 | -
TGCGCCAGCAGCTTGGAAGGCGGTCCTTATGGCTACACCTTC | CASSLEGGPYGYTF | 14 | TRBJ1-2 | - | TRBV5-1 | -
TGTGCCAGCAGTTACTCAGAGGCCAGATATCAGCCCCAGCATTTT | CASSYSEARYQPQHF | 15 | TRBJ1-5 | - | TRBV6-5 | -
TGTGCCAGCAGCCCCACCGCAGTGAACTATGGCTACACCTTC | CASSPTAVNYGYTF | 14 | TRBJ1-2 | - | TRBV6-5 | -
TGCGCCAGCAGCCCGGACTTCAATGAGCAGTTCTTC | CASSPDFNEQFF | 12 | TRBJ2-1 | - | TRBV5-1 | many
TGTGCCAGTAGCGGTTCGACAGGGATTGAAAAACTGTTTTTT | CASSGSTGIEKLFF | 14 | TRBJ1-4 | TRBD1 | TRBV19 | -
TGCGCCAGCAGCCAAGGACACAATAGCAATCAGCCCCAGCATTTT | CASSQGHNSNQPQHF | 15 | TRBJ1-5 | - | TRBV4-3 | -
TGTGCCAGCAGCCCCCGACAGGGAGTGATTGGGAGCAATCAGCCCCAGCATTTT | CASSPRQGVIGSNQPQHF | 18 | TRBJ1-5 | TRBD1 | TRBV27 | -
TGCGCCAGCAGCCCGGGGAGACCTCCTAATAAAGGCTACACCTTC | CASSPGRPPNKGYTF | 15 | TRBJ1-2 | - | TRBV5-1 | -
TGTGCCACCGGGCCAGGGGGCGGAGGGGCCAACGTCCTGACTTTC | CATGPGGGGANVLTF | 15 | TRBJ2-6 | TRBD1 | TRBV24-1 | -
TGTGCCAGCAGTTTTCAGGGCTACGAGCAGTACTTC | CASSFQGYEQYF | 12 | TRBJ2-7 | - | TRBV12-3/TRBV12-4 | -
TGTGCCAGCAGCTTACTGGAGGCGGGAGGCACAGATACGCAGTATTTT | CASSLLEAGGTDTQYF | 16 | TRBJ2-3 | TRBD2 | TRBV7-9 | -
TGCGCCAGCAGCCACGGGACTCAAAATTCACCCCTCCACTTT | CASSHGTQNSPLHF | 14 | TRBJ1-6 | - | TRBV4-3 | few
TGTGCCAGTAGTATAGGACAAAGCTACGAGCAGTACTTC | CASSIGQSYEQYF | 13 | TRBJ2-7 | - | TRBV19 | -
TGTGCCAGTAGTATTAGGGCAGGGTCTGACGAGCAGTACTTC | CASSIRAGSDEQYF | 14 | TRBJ2-7 | - | TRBV19 | few
TGCGCCAGCAGCTTGGGGACAGGGGGCTCGTGGGACTACGAGCAGTACTTC | CASSLGTGGSWDYEQYF | 17 | TRBJ2-7 | TRBD1 | TRBV5-1 | -
TGTGCCAGCAGTTTCTCTGGAGGGCTTGTCTATGGCTACACCTTC | CASSFSGGLVYGYTF | 15 | TRBJ1-2 | - | TRBV28 | -
TGTGCCTGGAGTAACCTTGGAGGAGGGGGCGGAACAGATACGCAGTATTTT | CAWSNLGGGGGTDTQYF | 17 | TRBJ2-3 | - | TRBV30 | many
TGTGCCAGCAGTCGTACAGGGTACAATGAGCAGTTCTTC | CASSRTGYNEQFF | 13 | TRBJ2-1 | - | TRBV6-5 | few
TGCGCCAGCAGCCAAAGCCGCCCCGGGACAGCTGTGAACACTGAAGCTTTCTTT | CASSQSRPGTAVNTEAFF | 18 | TRBJ1-1 | TRBD1 | TRBV4-1 | -
TGTGCCAGCAGCTTGGAAGGGGGCGATCAGCCCCAGCATTTT | CASSLEGGDQPQHF | 14 | TRBJ1-5 | TRBD1 | TRBV5-4 | once
TGTGCCAGCAGTAACCCGGCGGGCAATCAGCCCCAGCATTTT | CASSNPAGNQPQHF | 14 | TRBJ1-5 | - | TRBV6-2/TRBV6-3 | -
TGCGCCAGCAGCCCCCTGGGACTAGCGGTCACAGATACGCAGTATTTT | CASSPLGLAVTDTQYF | 16 | TRBJ2-3 | TRBD2 | TRBV5-1 | -
TGTGCCAGCAGGCTACCGGGACTCAGAGGGCCTCAGGGCGGGGAGCTGTTTTTT | CASRLPGLRGPQGGELFF | 18 | TRBJ2-2 | - | TRBV7-2 | -
TGTGCCAGCAGTGGACAGGGTAATCAAAAACTGTTTTTT | CASSGQGNQKLFF | 13 | TRBJ1-4 | TRBD1 | TRBV2 | -
TGTGCCAGCAGCCAAGCGGCTAGCGGGGGGGCTGAAGATACGCAGTATTTT | CASSQAASGGAEDTQYF | 17 | TRBJ2-3 | TRBD2 | TRBV4-2 | -
TGTGCCAGCAGTTACCGGTCAAATCAGCCCCAGCATTTT | CASSYRSNQPQHF | 13 | TRBJ1-5 | - | TRBV6-5 | once
TGTGCCAGCAGCCCTTGGAGGATCAGCCCCCAGCATTTT | CASSPWRISPQHF | 13 | TRBJ1-5 | - | TRBV7-8 | -
TGTGCCAGCAGCATCACAGGGGTAGGCACTAATGAAAAACTGTTTTTT | CASSITGVGTNEKLFF | 16 | TRBJ1-4 | TRBD1 | TRBV28 | -
TGTGCCAGCTCCCGGGGTTCGAACACCGGGGAGCTGTTTTTT | CASSRGSNTGELFF | 14 | TRBJ2-2 | - | TRBV19 | -
TGCAGTGCTAGTGGCGGTTCTAGGGGGAACTATGGCTACACCTTC | CSASGGSRGNYGYTF | 15 | TRBJ1-2 | - | TRBV20-1 | -
TGTGCCAGCAGCCAAGGAAGCGGGGGATACAATGAGCAGTTCTTC | CASSQGSGGYNEQFF | 15 | TRBJ2-1 | TRBD2 | TRBV3-1/TRBV3-2 | -
TGTGCCAGCTCACCAAGACAGGCGGGCGAGCAGTACTTC | CASSPRQAGEQYF | 13 | TRBJ2-7 | - | TRBV18 | once
TGTGCCAGCAGTTTCGACTGGAACACTGAAGCTTTCTTT | CASSFDWNTEAFF | 13 | TRBJ1-1 | - | TRBV7-2 | few
TGCGCCAGCAGCGAAGCGGGGGCTGAGACCCAGTACTTC | CASSEAGAETQYF | 13 | TRBJ2-5 | TRBD2 | TRBV5-1 | -
TGTGCCAGCAGCGTCACGCACAGGGGGAGCTCCTACAATGAGCAGTTCTTC | CASSVTHRGSSYNEQFF | 17 | TRBJ2-1 | TRBD1 | TRBV5-4 | once
TGCGCCAGCAGTGTTAGAGCAGGGGTCGTCGGGGAGCTGTTTTTT | CASSVRAGVVGELFF | 15 | TRBJ2-2 | - | TRBV10-2 | -
TGTGCCAGCAGCCAACTCCGACTAGCGGGTGAAGATACGCAGTATTTT | CASSQLRLAGEDTQYF | 16 | TRBJ2-3 | TRBD2 | TRBV3-1/TRBV3-2 | -
TGTGCCAGCAGTTCCGGACTAGCGGGAAGCAATGAGCAGTTCTTC | CASSSGLAGSNEQFF | 15 | TRBJ2-1 | TRBD2 | TRBV5-4 | -
TGTGCCTGGAGTCAAAGCCTACCCGGGACAGGACATGAAAAACTGTTTTTT | CAWSQSLPGTGHEKLFF | 17 | TRBJ1-4 | TRBD1 | TRBV30 | -
TGTGCCAGCAGTGATTCCGAGAGAAAACTGTTTTTT | CASSDSERKLFF | 12 | TRBJ1-4 | - | TRBV2 | -
TGTGCCAGTAGCGTAGACCCCCAGACAGGGAGAATCTATGGCTACACCTTC | CASSVDPQTGRIYGYTF | 17 | TRBJ1-2 | TRBD1 | TRBV19 | -
TGTGCCACCAGTGATTTGAAGATTAAATCGGGACAGGGGTACAATGAGCAGTTCTTC | CATSDLKIKSGQGYNEQFF | 19 | TRBJ2-1 | TRBD1 | TRBV24-1 | -
TGTGCCAGTAGTACCACAGGGGCAGGGGATACGCAGTATTTT | CASSTTGAGDTQYF | 14 | TRBJ2-3 | TRBD1 | TRBV19 | -
TGTGCCAGTTTTTCGGGACAGGGAGTAGTGAATGAGCAGTTCTTC | CASFSGQGVVNEQFF | 15 | TRBJ2-1 | TRBD1 | TRBV19 | -
TGTGCCTGGAGTGTGGGCAGGGTCACAGATACGCAGTATTTT | CAWSVGRVTDTQYF | 14 | TRBJ2-3 | - | TRBV30 | -
TGTGCCAGCAGTACCGGGACAGTCAATTCACCCCTCCACTTT | CASSTGTVNSPLHF | 14 | TRBJ1-6 | TRBD1 | TRBV2 | -
TGCGCCAGCAGTTTCTCCTCGACAGGGGCTAACTATGGCTACACCTTC | CASSFSSTGANYGYTF | 16 | TRBJ1-2 | TRBD1 | TRBV5-1 | -
TGTGCCAGCAGCCGAGAACTAGCGGGGTCGGGCAATGAGCAGTTCTTC | CASSRELAGSGNEQFF | 16 | TRBJ2-1 | TRBD2 | TRBV5-7 | few